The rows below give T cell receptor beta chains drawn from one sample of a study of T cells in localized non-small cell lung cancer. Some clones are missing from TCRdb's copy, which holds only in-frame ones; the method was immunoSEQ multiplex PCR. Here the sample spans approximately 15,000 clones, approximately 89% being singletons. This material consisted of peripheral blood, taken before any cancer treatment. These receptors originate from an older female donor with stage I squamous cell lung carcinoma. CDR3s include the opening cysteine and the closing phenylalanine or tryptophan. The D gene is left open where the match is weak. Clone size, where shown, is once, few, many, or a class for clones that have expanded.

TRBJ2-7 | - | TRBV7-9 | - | TGTGCCAGCAGCTTAGACTACGAGCAGTACTTC | CASSLDYEQYF
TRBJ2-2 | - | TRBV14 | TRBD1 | TGTGCCAGCAGCCAAGATTGGGGACAGGGAGTGACCGGGGAGCTGTTTTTT | CASSQDWGQGVTGELFF
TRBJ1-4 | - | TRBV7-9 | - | TGTGCCAGCAGCCCTCGTGAAGATCTTGGCGAAAAACTGTTTTTT | CASSPREDLGEKLFF
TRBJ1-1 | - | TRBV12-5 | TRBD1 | TGTGCTAGTGGTTTGGTTACAGGGGGGAACACTGAAGCTTTCTTT | CASGLVTGGNTEAFF
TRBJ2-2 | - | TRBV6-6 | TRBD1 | TGTGCCAGCAGCCCTCCCACAGGGGGCGCCCCCGGGGAGCTGTTTTTT | CASSPPTGGAPGELFF
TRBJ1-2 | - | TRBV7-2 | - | TGTGCCAGCAGCTTCGCACCCGACAGCCACTATGGCTACACCTTC | CASSFAPDSHYGYTF
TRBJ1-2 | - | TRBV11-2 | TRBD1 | TGTGCCAGCAGCTTGCTTTCAGGGGGTTCTAACTATGGCTACACCTTC | CASSLLSGGSNYGYTF
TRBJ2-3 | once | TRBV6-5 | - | TGTGCCAGCAGTGATAACCGGGACACGATTAAGTATTTT | CASSDNRDTIKYF
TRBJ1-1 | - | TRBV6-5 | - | TGTGCCAGCAGTTACGGGGGGACTGAAGCTTTCTTT | CASSYGGTEAFF
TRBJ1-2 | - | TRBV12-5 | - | TGTGCTAGTGGTTTGTCGGGACGGGCATATGGCTACACCTTC | CASGLSGRAYGYTF
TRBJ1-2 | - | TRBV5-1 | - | TGCGCCAGCGGCGATGGTGGTAAATACGGCTACACCTTC | CASGDGGKYGYTF
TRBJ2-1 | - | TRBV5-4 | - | - | CASSPLGIFGPGEQFF
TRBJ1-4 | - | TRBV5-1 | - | TGCGCCAGCAGCTTGTGGGGAAGCGACGAAAAACTGTTTTTT | CASSLWGSDEKLFF
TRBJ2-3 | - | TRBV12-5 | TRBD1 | TGTGCTAGTGGTTCGGGACAGCCTGGGGCAGATACGCAGTATTTT | CASGSGQPGADTQYF
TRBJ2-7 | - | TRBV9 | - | TGTGCCAGCAGCGTAGCAGGGGTGACGGATTTCGCCGAGCAGTACTTC | CASSVAGVTDFAEQYF
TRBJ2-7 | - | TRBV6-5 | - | TGTGCCAGCACCAACCCACCTTACGAGCAGTACTTC | CASTNPPYEQYF
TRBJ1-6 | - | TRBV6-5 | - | TGTGCCAGCAGTTACTCGAGACAGGCTGAATCACCCCTCCACTTT | CASSYSRQAESPLHF
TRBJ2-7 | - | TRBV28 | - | TGTGCCTCGGCCGAGCGGACCTACGAGCAGTACTTC | CASAERTYEQYF
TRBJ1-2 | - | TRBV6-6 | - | TGTGCCAGCAGGCCGAGTTACCCGGGAGGCTACACCTTC | CASRPSYPGGYTF
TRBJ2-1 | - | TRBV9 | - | TGTGCCAGCAGCGTAGAGAACAATGAGCAGTTCTTC | CASSVENNEQFF
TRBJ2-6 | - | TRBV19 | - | TGTGCCAGTAGACCAGGGGCTGGGGCCAACGTCCTGACTTTC | CASRPGAGANVLTF
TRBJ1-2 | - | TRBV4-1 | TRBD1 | TGCGCCAGCAGCCCTGACAGGGGGTTTGGCTACACCTTC | CASSPDRGFGYTF
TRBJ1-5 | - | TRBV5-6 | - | TGTGCCAGCAGCCCGGCGGGAGGCCTGATCAATCAGCCCCAGCATTTT | CASSPAGGLINQPQHF
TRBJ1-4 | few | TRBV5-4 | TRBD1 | TGTGCCAGCAGCTCCAACAGGGGGCTTGATGAAAAACTGTTTTTT | CASSSNRGLDEKLFF
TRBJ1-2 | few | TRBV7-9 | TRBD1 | TGTGCCAGCAGCGCCTCCGGGACAGCCTATGGCTACACCTTC | CASSASGTAYGYTF
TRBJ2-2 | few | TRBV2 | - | TGTGCCAGCAGTGTTACACCCCTGGGGGAGCTGTTTTTT | CASSVTPLGELFF
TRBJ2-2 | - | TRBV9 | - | TGTGCCAGCAGCGACGCGCCCGGGGACGGGGAGCTGTTTTTT | CASSDAPGDGELFF
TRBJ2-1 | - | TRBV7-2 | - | TGTGCCAGCAGCTTTAGAGGGCCAGAATCCTACAATGAGCAGTTCTTC | CASSFRGPESYNEQFF
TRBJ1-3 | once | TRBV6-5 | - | TGTGCCAGCAGTTACCCTACAGGCTCTGGAAACACCATATATTTT | CASSYPTGSGNTIYF
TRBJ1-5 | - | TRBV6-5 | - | TGTGCCAGCAGTGCGGAGGCAGGGCTTGATCAGCCCCAGCATTTT | CASSAEAGLDQPQHF
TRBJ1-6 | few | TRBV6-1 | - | TGTGCCAGCAGTAGGGAGGGTAATTCACCCCTCCACTTT | CASSREGNSPLHF
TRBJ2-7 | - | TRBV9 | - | TGTGCCAGCAGCCTGAATGAGGTGGACTACGAGCAGTACTTC | CASSLNEVDYEQYF
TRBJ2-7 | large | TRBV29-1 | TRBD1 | TGCAGCGTGGTTAAAACAGGGGAGCGACTTTACGAGCAGTACTTC | CSVVKTGERLYEQYF
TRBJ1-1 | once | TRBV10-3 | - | TGTGCCATCAGGGGGGCCACTGAAGCTTTCTTT | CAIRGATEAFF
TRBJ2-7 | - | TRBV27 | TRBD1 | TGTGCCAGCCGGTCGGGACAGGGGGGCTCCTACGAGCAGTACTTC | CASRSGQGGSYEQYF
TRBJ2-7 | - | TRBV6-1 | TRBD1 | TGTGCCAGCAAGCTGGACAGGGTCCCCTACGAGCAGTACTTC | CASKLDRVPYEQYF
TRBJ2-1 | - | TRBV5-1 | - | TGCGCCAGCAGCATTAACCAGGAGTCCTCCTACAATGAGCAGTTCTTC | CASSINQESSYNEQFF
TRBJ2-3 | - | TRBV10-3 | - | TGTGCCATCAGTGAGTCAGGGCAGTCGGTAGGGGACACAGATACGCAGTATTTT | CAISESGQSVGDTDTQYF
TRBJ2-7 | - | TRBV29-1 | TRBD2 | TGCAGCGTTGGGAGCGGGGGGGCATACGAGCAGTACTTC | CSVGSGGAYEQYF
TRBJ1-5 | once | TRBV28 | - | TGTGCCAGCAGTTCTGGGAAAAGGAGATTTTATAGCAATCAGCCCCAGCATTTT | CASSSGKRRFYSNQPQHF
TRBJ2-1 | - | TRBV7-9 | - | TGTGCCAGCAGCTCCCCTACAGGGAGCTCCTACAATGAGCAGTTCTTC | CASSSPTGSSYNEQFF
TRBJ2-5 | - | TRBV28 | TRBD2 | TGTGCCAGCAGATCGGCCAGGCGGGGGATTCAAGAGACCCAGTACTTC | CASRSARRGIQETQYF
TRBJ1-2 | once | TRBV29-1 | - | TGCAGCGTTGAAGGGGCCTATGGCTACACCTTC | CSVEGAYGYTF
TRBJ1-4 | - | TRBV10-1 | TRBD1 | TGCGCCAGCAGTGAGACGGGACAGGGGGGAAATGAAAAACTGTTTTTT | CASSETGQGGNEKLFF
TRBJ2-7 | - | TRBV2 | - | TGTGCCAGCAGTGAAGCGCCCTACGAGCAGTACTTC | CASSEAPYEQYF
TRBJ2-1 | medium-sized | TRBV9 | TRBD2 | TGTGCCAGCAGCGACTCCGGGACTAGAAGTTTCTCTTACAATGAGCAGTTCTTC | CASSDSGTRSFSYNEQFF
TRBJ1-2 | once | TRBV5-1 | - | TGCGCCAGCAGCTTAGGCAAGGGAGGTGGCTACACCTTC | CASSLGKGGGYTF
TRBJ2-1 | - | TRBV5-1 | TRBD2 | TGCGCCAGTCGCCGGGGACTAGCGGACAATGAGCAGTTCTTC | CASRRGLADNEQFF
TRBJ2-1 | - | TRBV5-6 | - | TGTGCCAGCAGCTTGGCGAGAAACAATGAGCAGTTCTTC | CASSLARNNEQFF
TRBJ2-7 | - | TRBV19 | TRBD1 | TGTGCCAGTAGTACGGGAACAGGGGTCGAGCAGTACTTC | CASSTGTGVEQYF
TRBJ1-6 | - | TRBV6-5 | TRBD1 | TGTGCCAGCAGTTACTCGGGACAGCGAAATTCACCCCTCCACTTT | CASSYSGQRNSPLHF
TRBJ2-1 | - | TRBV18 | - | TGTGCCAGCTCCCCGGACCCCTACAATGAGCAGTTCTTC | CASSPDPYNEQFF
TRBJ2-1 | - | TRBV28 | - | TGTGCCAGCACAGGGTCACGAGGAGGGGACAATGAGCAGTTCTTC | CASTGSRGGDNEQFF
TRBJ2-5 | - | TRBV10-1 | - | TGCGCCAGCAGTGGGGTCCAGGGAGAGACCCAGTACTTC | CASSGVQGETQYF
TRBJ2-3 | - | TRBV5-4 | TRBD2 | TGTGCCAGCAGCACCAGACTAGCGGGGCCCACAGATACGCAGTATTTT | CASSTRLAGPTDTQYF